This T cell receptor (beta chain) was profiled in a study of cytomegalovirus exposure and HLA in healthy donors (dated by TCRdb to about 2017). Regarding the study in general: According to an earlier analysis of several hundred of the donors, some 180 million T cells yielded 117 million unique TCR beta sequences and more than 250 Gb of sequence data. The aim of the study was to test whether cataloging public T cell receptors could identify signatures of past pathogen exposure. A separate validation cohort of over 95 different subjects was used in addition to the roughly 700-subject first cohort. To study patterns of TCR occurrence, a later analysis re-analyzed previously published TCR beta repertoires from 500 to 850 donors and added high-resolution HLA genotyping. A later genetic analysis used genome-wide SNP genotypes for about three fifths of the 666 donors, treating that subset as a discovery cohort. Typing coverage varied by locus: 629-630 donors for A, B, C, DRB1 and DQB1; 522 for DQA1; around 570 for DPA1; approximately 450 for DPB1. Every repertoire in the discovery cohort had been generated on one and the same sequencing platform. About 5 DR-DQ haplotypes were handled as single units for association and clustering, since linkage in the cohort was strong. The study profiled the T cell repertoires of fewer than 850 subjects by immunosequencing and related them to cytomegalovirus serostatus. An early release that covered 500 to 800 HLA-typed donors contained 250 to 350 gigabases of sequencing data and roughly 84 million unique TCR sequences. To predict cytomegalovirus infection status, the study brought together high-throughput TCR immunosequencing, statistical association of individual TCRs with disease status, and machine learning. Rather than drawing on any new phenotypic data, the later analysis identified candidate immune exposures from TCR beta sequences and the way those sequences occurred across donors. In an earlier analysis of roughly 540 of the donors, high-throughput TCR beta sequencing was used to judge whether each TCR beta V gene segment behaved as functional or pseudogenic. Both class I and class II loci were covered by HLA typing, at four-digit resolution. Donor age, sex, ethnicity and CMV serostatus were collected together with the repertoire data. The genetic ancestry cluster associated with self-reported Caucasian donors included about four fifths of the roughly 380 genotyped donors. Across around 400 genotyped donors of the cohort, an average of 235,054 unique TCR beta nucleotide sequences per donor were sequenced, and 15% to 20% of those sequences were non-productive. Overall study outcomes, separate from this receptor: Correlated functional status among segregating V segments might be attributable to linkage disequilibrium, but an unknown experimental factor could not be ruled out. The study gave a list of over 150 TCR beta chains associated with cytomegalovirus. When HLA alleles, especially DR and DQ, strongly co-occurred, TCR associations were difficult to assign to individual alleles. The earlier analysis of 587 of the donors excluded some 15 rarely observed V segments, including chromosome 9 orphons, because counts were too low. In a later analysis, HLA-associated TCR beta chains were found to be more clonally expanded and to have lower generation probabilities than equally common non-associated chains. Three of the identified cytomegalovirus-associated TCR beta chains were confirmed in vitro to be specific for cytomegalovirus antigens. A later analysis found that TCR association rates varied across HLA loci, with DRB1 alleles showing the most associated TCRs and HLA-C alleles the fewest. A later analysis associated 16,951 TCR beta sequences with specific HLA alleles at a false discovery rate of 0.05. In both the original and validation cohorts, the classifier was reported to diagnose cytomegalovirus status with high specificity and sensitivity. HLA typing was unavailable for some donors at each locus, so association tests used only the typed subset. Some IMGT-functional V segments, including TRBV6-2 and TRBV6-3, could not be told apart with the 87-base-pair reads, so those segments were excluded. A further reported finding was that TCR beta sequences accurately predicted the HLA-A and HLA-B alleles for most subjects in the first cohort. In a later genetic analysis, a missense DCLRE1C variant was associated with V-gene and J-gene trimming of TCR beta chains, and the association was replicated in an independent cohort. Across donors, most TCR sequences were observed very rarely, whereas some public TCRs were present in many individuals. The authors suggested that the approach could potentially be extended to other disease states and immunological phenotypes. Broadly in line with IMGT annotations, most TCR beta V segments showed up in productive rearrangements about 90% or about 30% of the time in an earlier analysis of 450 to 750 of the donors. Sequencing depth was assumed to be roughly uniform across donors in the presence/absence analyses, though that assumption may not hold. The only immune exposure information available for the cohort was CMV serostatus. A later genetic analysis reported fewer N-insertions in productive TCRs among donors in an Asian-associated ancestry cluster than the approximately 670-donor mean. This cohort had only TCR beta chains sequenced, and the lack of alpha or paired-chain data limited which features could be detected. In a later analysis, most CMV-associated TCR beta chains were found to appear HLA-restricted, with HLA associations seemingly driven largely by CMV exposure. A group of highly shared sequence variants was considered likely to be a technical artifact of the sequencing pipeline. Several of the top co-occurrence clusters appeared to be linked to parvovirus B19, influenza, CMV and Epstein-Barr virus, according to a later analysis.

In regard to this clone: Its antigen remains undetermined. Base-call qualities are not available, and no considerably larger clone is one nucleotide away.

The library was produced with the immunoSEQ multiplex PCR assay. For the multiplex PCR, a mixture combining 60 forward primers for TCR Vbeta segments and 13 reverse primers for TCR Jbeta segments was used. The CDR3 region of rearranged TCR beta genes was amplified from genomic DNA by a multiplex PCR assay. Amplified TCR beta libraries were sequenced as 87-base-pair reads on the Illumina HiSeq System. As for the authors' bioinformatics: A later analysis counted tens of millions of unique TCR beta chains across the 666 repertoires, and 9.5 million to 11 million of these chains were shared by at least two donors. Raw reads were error-corrected and collapsed into unique sequences by a nearest-neighbor algorithm in which closely related sequences were merged to remove PCR and sequencing errors. To assign V, D and J gene segments, CDR3 sequences were aligned to IMGT reference sequences. For a sequence to be retained, a match of at least six nucleotides was required to both a V gene segment and a J gene segment. Rearrangements were called productive when the CDR3 lacked stop codons and stayed in frame with V and J; all others were non-productive. Following IMGT convention, CDR3 was defined as the stretch from the second conserved V-encoded cysteine up to the conserved J-encoded phenylalanine. The earlier analysis of approximately 500 of the donors excluded sequences that lacked an unambiguous match to a single V gene segment. An earlier analysis of a few hundred of the donors called V segments functional above 56.7% productive rearrangements and segregating when the between-donor standard deviation exceeded 5%. A statistical classification framework was built to diagnose cytomegalovirus status from the catalog of TCR beta chain sequences. V and J gene assignment, in a later analysis, came from comparing TCR nucleotide sequences with IMGT/GENE-DB human TR gene sequences. Using the TCRdist pipeline, a later analysis assigned CDR3 sequences along with most-parsimonious VDJ recombination scenarios. A later analysis defined each TCR beta chain by its CDR3 amino acid sequence plus V-gene family, and excluded reads lacking a unique V-gene family. In a later analysis, a few hundred highly shared, low-generation-probability nucleotide sequences were removed to address suspected cross-contamination and a sequencing artifact. A later analysis calculated a clonal expansion index for each public chain from normalized within-repertoire ranks of inferred template counts. In a later analysis, generation probabilities were computed with a VDJ recombination model fitted to out-of-frame rearrangements, and the resulting probabilities were checked against IGoR. In a later analysis, hypergeometric tests were used to score TCR-TCR, TCR-HLA and TCR-CMV co-occurrence, with a repertoire-size bias correction applied to TCR pairs. A later analysis estimated false discovery rates by permuting HLA or CMV assignments 20 times. In a later analysis, co-occurring TCRs were grouped using DBSCAN, and TCRdist sequence similarity was added for clustering within HLA-allele-positive subsets. For co-occurrence clustering, repertoires with fewer than 30,000 or more than 120,000 public chains were excluded, along with roughly 5 repertoires with anomalous nucleotide sharing. The clones in this table, taken by TCRdb from immuneACCESS, are in-frame only. Not every clone is retained; where verified, under half of the shortfall comes from an unresolved V gene, and the cause of the rest is unknown. V and J calls and clone size are those listed in that table; D and trimming were worked out from the DNA. This sample gives nearly 110,000 clones in total; 60% to 80% of them show up just once. The ten largest clonotypes hold less than 0.95% of the sample.

The V and J ends are trimmed by 0 bases and 3 bases, leaving 6 bases between them. CDR1 and CDR2 are read off the germline V gene (reference sequence) as SGHNT and YYREEE. The CDR3 measures 13 amino acids from cysteine to phenylalanine. Kept here is only the CDR3 DNA, which spans 39 bases and is read in frame from base 1. The cohort comprised more than 550 healthy bone marrow donors. At the time of sampling, every cohort member was nominally healthy, though immune exposures that went unrecorded were likely present. The donor was CMV seronegative and was included in the group of around 320 seronegative cohort members. Each donor provided a peripheral blood sample, and peripheral blood mononuclear cells were used for TCR beta sequencing. The Qiagen DNeasy Blood Extraction Kit was used to extract genomic DNA from the blood cell samples.

The chain is assembled from TRBV5-4 and TRBJ1-2, with the D segment identity uncertain. Sequencing was performed on PBMCs. This clonotype originated in a boy between 10 and 17 years old in good health and CMV-seronegative. The CDR3 here reads CASSLEEDYGYTF. Read as DNA, the sequence is TGTGCCAGCAGCTTGGAGGAGGACTATGGCTACACCTTC.